This is a list of T cell receptor beta chains from one sample in a study of T cells after yellow fever vaccination. TCRdb itself ran the 5' RACE reads through MiXCR, one entry per CDR3 protein. The repertoire holds 400,000 or so distinct CDR3 sequences, with more than 5.5% as singletons. Sequenced here: PBMCs, sampled 5 days after the yellow fever booster vaccination. All receptors derive from a man younger than 40 who received the YFV17D yellow fever vaccine. CDR3s include the opening cysteine and the closing phenylalanine or tryptophan. The order of the fields is V gene, J gene, clone size, D gene, CDR3 DNA, CDR3 protein. D genes are given only for firm matches. Some rows have no size entry. The others give once, few or many, or a class for an expanded clone.

>TRBV5-4|TRBJ2-3|many|-
TGTGCCAGCAGCGCGGAGGATACGCAGTATTTT
CASSAEDTQYF
>TRBV5-1|TRBJ2-7|many|TRBD1
TGCGCCAGCAGCTTAAATTCCGGGACAGGGGGCATCTACGAGCAGTACTTC
CASSLNSGTGGIYEQYF
>TRBV2|TRBJ2-5|few|-
TGTGCCAGCCGTAGCGACCAAGAGACCCAGTACTTC
CASRSDQETQYF
>TRBV12-3/TRBV12-4|TRBJ2-1|-|-
TGTGCCAGCACCCTCCCGGGAAGGTCTGAGCAGTTCTTC
CASTLPGRSEQFF
>TRBV5-1|TRBJ2-5|few|-
TGCGCCAGCAGCTTAGCCCCTGTCGGGACCAGGGAGACCCAGTACTTC
CASSLAPVGTRETQYF
>TRBV12-3/TRBV12-4|TRBJ2-1|-|TRBD1
TGTGCCAGCAGTCTTCCGGGACAGGCTGAGCAGTTCTTC
CASSLPGQAEQFF
>TRBV12-3/TRBV12-4|TRBJ1-1|many|-
TGTGCCAGCAGACCTTCGGGGAGAACATCTGAAGCTTTCTTT
CASRPSGRTSEAFF
>TRBV29-1|TRBJ2-1|-|TRBD2
TGCAGCGCGCGGGGGGAGTACCACAATGAGCAGTTCTTC
CSARGEYHNEQFF
>TRBV11-2|TRBJ2-2|many|TRBD2
TGTGCCAGCAGCTTGATGGATCCGGGACTAGCGGGAGTAGGGACCGGGGAGCTGTTTTTT
CASSLMDPGLAGVGTGELFF
>TRBV5-1|TRBJ2-1|many|TRBD2
TGCGCCAGCGCTACTAGCGGGAGTGTCAATGAGCAGTTCTTC
CASATSGSVNEQFF
>TRBV5-1|TRBJ2-2|many|-
TGCGCCAGCAGCGCATACACCGGGGAGCTGTTTTTT
CASSAYTGELFF
>TRBV10-2|TRBJ1-1|-|TRBD1
TGCGCCAGCAAGGGGGCGAACACTGAAGCTTTCTTT
CASKGANTEAFF
>TRBV5-1|TRBJ2-1|many|TRBD2
TGCGCCAGCAAGGCTCTAGCGGGAATAGTTAATGAGCAGTTCTTC
CASKALAGIVNEQFF